The next 25 T cell receptor beta chains were all read from a single sample in a study of T cells in Graves' hyperthyroidism and ophthalmopathy. Authors of the study amplified TCR beta CDR3 regions from RNA transcripts. A set of HTBI primers served as the primers for a first-round RT-PCR of the TCR CDR3. Each CDR3 protein gets one entry after TCRdb re-called the multiplex PCR reads with MiXCR. Here the sample spans some 400,000 distinct CDR3 sequences, around 14% being singletons. Input material: blood. All receptors come from a woman aged 55-75 years with Graves' hyperthyroidism.

This clonotype appeared a few times. The V call is TRBV7-9, the J call TRBJ1-1; D unresolved. This CDR3 comprises 13 residues. The germline CDR1 and CDR2 sequences are SEHNR and FQNEAQ (reference sequence). The germline V and J ends were trimmed by 5 bases and 7 bases, with 14 bases remaining between them. The CDR3 DNA sequence: TGTGCCAGCAGCCCAAGGGAGGGAGGTGAAGCTTTCTTT. This translates into CASSPREGGEAFF. Supplemented by reference TRBV7-9 and TRBJ1-1, the full variable domain reads DTGVSQNPRHKITKRGQNVTFRCDPISEHNRLYWYRQTLGQGPEFLTYFQNEAQLEKSRLLSDRFSAERPKGSFSTLEIQRTEQGDSAMYLCASSPREGGEAFFGQGTRLTVV.

The V gene is TRBV19, the J gene TRBJ2-6, with 8 bases matching TRBD2. With 6 bases clipped from V and 0 bases from J, the junction kept 7 bases outside the gene matches. Germline loops: CDR1 LNHDA, CDR2 SQIVND (reference sequence). The CDR3 is 17 residues long. The chain's CDR3 is CASRQLAEHSGANVLTF. DNA for the CDR3: TGTGCCAGTAGACAACTAGCGGAGCACTCTGGGGCCAACGTCCTGACTTTC.

The table lists this clonotype with many counts. The rearrangement links TRBV28 to TRBJ2-7, with 9 bases aligning to TRBD2. The junction had 6 bases not matched to a gene; V was cut back by 1 base and J by 5 bases. Germline V CDR1 and CDR2: MDHEN, SYDVKM. This CDR3 is 15 amino acids long. The CDR3 here is CASSLYTSGSHEQYF. DNA for the CDR3: TGTGCCAGCAGTTTATATACTAGCGGGTCCCACGAGCAGTACTTC.

This clonotype has more than one count but fewer than ten. The chain links TRBV5-1 to TRBJ2-2, with no clear D. The V and J ends lost 0 bases and 4 bases respectively, with 13 bases between them. Germline CDR1 and CDR2: SGHRS and YFSETQ. This CDR3 is built from 16 residues. In DNA, the CDR3 is TGCGCCAGCAGCTTGGGTGGCCATGTTTCCACCGGGGAGCTGTTTTTT. As protein: CASSLGGHVSTGELFF.

This clonotype has ten or more counts. This chain uses TRBV20-1 with TRBJ2-7; TRBD2 agrees at 10 bases. J was trimmed by 0 bases and V by 1 base; bases with no gene match: 3. CDR3 length equals 15 residues. Germline V gene sequence: CDR1 DFQATT, CDR2 SNEGSKA (reference sequence). CDR3 nucleotide sequence: TGCAGTGCTAGAGCTGGGACTAGCGACTCCTACGAGCAGTACTTC. As protein: CSARAGTSDSYEQYF.

This chain joins TRBV29-1 and TRBJ2-1, with D possibly matching TRBD2 (6 bases). Between the trimmed V and J ends, which lost 4 bases and 2 bases, there was a span of 15 bases. Germline CDR1 and CDR2: SQVTM and ANQGSEA. The CDR3 runs to 15 residues. The CDR3 loop is CSVAYELAPYNEQFF. CDR3 bases: TGCAGCGTTGCGTACGAACTAGCCCCCTACAATGAGCAGTTCTTC.

The CDR3 sequence: CASSVTTGYGYTF. The DNA of the CDR3 is TGTGCCAGCAGCGTCACCACAGGGTATGGCTACACCTTC. The chain joins TRBV9 to TRBJ1-2; weak D call: TRBD1 (6 bases). This CDR3 is 13 amino acids long. V shed 2 bases and J shed 5 bases, with 10 bases lying between them. Germline CDR1 and CDR2: SGDLS and YYNGEE.

The table lists this clonotype with many counts. V gene TRBV14 combines with J gene TRBJ1-1, with no clear D. V was shortened by 3 bases and J by 10 bases, with 9 bases between the two germline ends. The CDR3 totals 11 residues. CDR1 SGHDN and CDR2 FVKESK come from the germline V gene. The DNA of the CDR3 is TGTGCCAGCAGCCAGGCTTCAATAGCTTTCTTT. As protein: CASSQASIAFF.

This clonotype showed up many times. The V call is TRBV20-1, the J call TRBJ2-1; TRBD2 might be the D (5 bases). This CDR3 comprises 15 residues. Trimming cost V 4 bases and J 0 bases, with 13 bases left between them. CDR1 DFQATT and CDR2 SNEGSKA come from the germline V gene (reference sequence). The CDR3 spells CSAMGGPYSYNEQFF. The CDR3 DNA reads TGCAGTGCTATGGGCGGGCCCTACTCCTACAATGAGCAGTTCTTC.

This clonotype was seen repeatedly, ten times or more. This chain connects TRBV2 to TRBJ1-1, with D unclear. The V gene's germline CDR1 is SNHLY and CDR2 FYNNEI. The CDR3 is 15 amino acids. Trimming pared 7 bases from V and 3 bases from J, leaving 18 bases between. The CDR3 reads CASIIGRMRDTEAFF. In DNA form, the CDR3 reads TGTGCCAGCATAATCGGGAGGATGAGGGACACTGAAGCTTTCTTT.

This clonotype was counted at least ten times. The rearrangement uses TRBV28 and TRBJ2-1, with 12 positions matching TRBD2. Germline CDR1 MDHEN, CDR2 SYDVKM. CDR3 length: 16 residues. The ends lost 6 bases at V and 2 bases at J; junction bases unmatched: 5. The CDR3 sequence: CASRSTSGRTYNEQFF. The CDR3 DNA follows: TGTGCCAGCAGATCGACTAGCGGGAGAACCTACAATGAGCAGTTCTTC.

This clonotype was counted at least ten times. The CDR3 reads CAWTDQETQYF. CDR3 DNA: TGTGCCTGGACCGACCAAGAGACCCAGTACTTC. This chain connects TRBV30 to TRBJ2-5; D is unclear. CDR1 and CDR2 (germline): GTSNPN, SVGIG (reference sequence). Trimming stripped 4 bases from V and 0 bases from J, with 3 bases between. The CDR3 is 11 amino acids. Filled out from reference TRBV30 and TRBJ2-5, the complete variable domain reads SQTIHQWPATLVQPVGSPLSLECTVEGTSNPNLYWYRQAAGRGLQLLFYSVGIGQISSEVPQNLSASRPQDRQFILSSKKLLLSDSGFYLCAWTDQETQYFGPGTRLLVL.

There are many counts of this clonotype. This rearrangement joins TRBV2 to TRBJ2-5, with D tentatively TRBD1 (5 bases). Per the germline V gene, CDR1 is SNHLY and CDR2 is FYNNEI. V dropped 2 bases and J dropped 5 bases, with 9 bases sitting between them. The length of the CDR3 is 13 residues. The CDR3 here is CASSERRGETQYF. The CDR3 bases are TGTGCCAGCAGTGAACGTAGGGGTGAGACCCAGTACTTC.

The table lists this clonotype with many counts. This chain links TRBV20-1 with TRBJ2-7, with TRBD1 matching 7 bases. Losses at the gene ends were 5 bases for V and 2 bases for J; bases not matched to a gene: 3. Germline V CDR1 and CDR2: DFQATT, SNEGSKA (reference sequence). This CDR3 comprises 12 residues. The CDR3 protein is CSAWTGPYEQYF. The CDR3 bases are TGCAGTGCTTGGACAGGCCCCTACGAGCAGTACTTC.

This clonotype has ten or more counts. The chain uses TRBV29-1 and TRBJ2-1, with 8 bases matching TRBD2. The V and J ends lost 2 bases and 7 bases, in that order; junction bases with no gene match: 7. The CDR3 runs 14 residues. Germline V gene data show CDR1 as SQVTM and CDR2 as ANQGSEA. Here the CDR3 DNA reads TGCAGCGTTGAATCTCACGGGGGGGGTAATGAGCAGTTCTTC. Amino acids: CSVESHGGGNEQFF.

This clonotype was recorded many times. V usage is TRBV30 and J usage is TRBJ2-2, with D possibly matching TRBD2 (5 bases). Germline assignment: CDR1 GTSNPN and CDR2 SVGIG (reference sequence). This CDR3 has 14 amino acids. V was trimmed by 4 bases and J by 7 bases, leaving 16 bases between them. CDR3 amino acids: CAWTHGVVGGELFF. CDR3 nucleotides: TGTGCCTGGACCCACGGGGTTGTCGGCGGGGAGCTGTTTTTT. Variable domain in full (rest from reference TRBV30 and TRBJ2-2): SQTIHQWPATLVQPVGSPLSLECTVEGTSNPNLYWYRQAAGRGLQLLFYSVGIGQISSEVPQNLSASRPQDRQFILSSKKLLLSDSGFYLCAWTHGVVGGELFFGEGSRLTVL.

At least ten counts were recorded for this clonotype. This chain connects TRBV11-3 to TRBJ2-5, with D maybe TRBD1 (5 bases). CDR1 is SGHNT and CDR2 is YENEEA in the germline V gene. V dropped 5 bases and J dropped 0 bases, with 10 bases sitting between them. This CDR3 has 14 amino acids. CDR3: CASSLDRYQETQYF. CDR3 bases: TGTGCCAGCAGCCTCGACAGATACCAAGAGACCCAGTACTTC.

The sample holds many counts of this clonotype. This sequence joins TRBV3-1 and TRBJ2-2; D is unresolved. The CDR3 totals 15 residues. The V end lost 0 bases, the J end lost 4 bases, and 9 bases lay between the germline ends. From germline, CDR1 is LGHDT and CDR2 YNNKEL (reference sequence). The CDR3, as DNA: TGTGCCAGCAGCCAAGATCCGGAAGGCACCGGGGAGCTGTTTTTT. Translating it yields CASSQDPEGTGELFF.

This clonotype was seen ten or more times. This chain links TRBV14 with TRBJ2-7; the D is unclear. The V end was cut by 4 bases, the J end by 2 bases, with 15 bases between. The CDR3 is 15 residues long. Germline lookup yields CDR1 SGHDN and CDR2 FVKESK. CDR3 DNA sequence: TGTGCCAGCAGCCCCTGGAGAAAGGGAACCTACGAGCAGTACTTC. Translating it yields CASSPWRKGTYEQYF. The variable domain in full, completed from reference TRBV14 and TRBJ2-7, reads EAGVTQFPSHSVIEKGQTVTLRCDPISGHDNLYWYRRVMGKEIKFLLHFVKESKQDESGMPNNRFLAERTGGTYSTLKVQPAELEDSGVYFCASSPWRKGTYEQYFGPGTRLTVT.

This clonotype was seen a handful of times. This may stem from a read error, because a much larger clone lies one nucleotide away. Because it lacks the conserved phenylalanine or tryptophan at the end, this CDR3 is likely a read error. The genes are TRBV7-2 and TRBJ2-7; D is undetermined. V was trimmed by 1 base and J by 1 base, leaving 8 bases between them. The germline V gene has CDR1 SGHTA and CDR2 FQGNSA. The CDR3 is 14 amino acids. The CDR3 nucleotides read TGTGCCAGCAGCTTAGGCCCAGATTCCTACGAGCAGTACCTC. Protein: CASSLGPDSYEQYL.

Ten or more counts support this clonotype. The gene calls are TRBV6-5 and TRBJ1-2, with TRBD1 matching 7 bases. The germline CDR1 and CDR2 sequences are MNHEY and SVGAGI. This CDR3 has 15 amino acids. Germline trimming cut 2 bases from V and 7 bases from J; bases unmatched to any gene: 10. The CDR3 DNA follows: TGTGCCAGCAGTTACACACAGGGGTCGGTAGTTGGCTACACCTTC. It is translated as CASSYTQGSVVGYTF.

This clonotype was seen repeatedly, ten times or more. The chain combines TRBV18 with TRBJ1-1; no reliable D call. The germline CDR1 and CDR2 sequences are KGHSH and LQKENI. The CDR3 loop spans 14 amino acids. V gave up 7 bases and J gave up 4 bases, with 16 bases separating them. CDR3 region: CASFPDNRGTEAFF. The CDR3 region has the DNA TGTGCCAGCTTCCCCGACAATCGGGGCACTGAAGCTTTCTTT.

The rearrangement joins TRBV10-2 to TRBJ1-1, with unresolved D. This CDR3 is 13 amino acids long. Germline V lookup: CDR1 WSHSY, CDR2 SAAADI. Between the trimmed V and J ends, which lost 6 bases and 6 bases, there was a span of 14 bases. CDR3 amino acids: CASSLTRESEAFF. In nucleotides, the CDR3 is TGCGCCAGCAGCCTTACTCGGGAATCTGAAGCTTTCTTT.

At least ten counts were recorded for this clonotype. The chain couples TRBV10-3 to TRBJ2-3; 10 positions agree with TRBD1. Germline assignment: CDR1 ENHRY and CDR2 SYGVKD. The CDR3 has 15 amino acids. The V gene end was trimmed by 6 bases and the J gene end by 6 bases; junction bases not matched to a gene: 9. The CDR3 loop reads CAIRGGTGEADTQYF. CDR3 DNA sequence: TGTGCCATCAGGGGAGGGACAGGGGAGGCGGATACGCAGTATTTT.

The rearrangement joins TRBV7-9 to TRBJ1-2; D is undetermined. The length of the CDR3 is 18 residues. The germline gives CDR1 SEHNR, CDR2 FQNEAQ (reference sequence). V lost 4 bases to trimming and J lost 4 bases, with 25 bases between them. The CDR3 DNA is TGTGCCAGCAGCTCGCATAGCTTTGACTACCTCGACGTCTATGGCTACACCTTC. As protein: CASSSHSFDYLDVYGYTF.